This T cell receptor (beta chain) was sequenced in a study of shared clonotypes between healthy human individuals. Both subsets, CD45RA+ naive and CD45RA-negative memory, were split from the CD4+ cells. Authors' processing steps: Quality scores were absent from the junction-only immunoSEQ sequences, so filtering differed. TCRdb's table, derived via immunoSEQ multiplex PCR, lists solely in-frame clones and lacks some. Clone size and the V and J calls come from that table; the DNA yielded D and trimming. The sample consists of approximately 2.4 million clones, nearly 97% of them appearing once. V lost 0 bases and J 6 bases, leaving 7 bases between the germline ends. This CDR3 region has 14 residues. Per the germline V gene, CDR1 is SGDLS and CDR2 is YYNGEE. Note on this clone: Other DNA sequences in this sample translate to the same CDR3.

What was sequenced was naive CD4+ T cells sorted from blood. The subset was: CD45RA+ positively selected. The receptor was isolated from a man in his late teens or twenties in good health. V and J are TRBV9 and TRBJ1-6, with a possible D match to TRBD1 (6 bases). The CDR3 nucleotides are TGTGCCAGCAGCGTAGGGGGGGCTAATTCACCCCTCCACTTT. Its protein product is CASSVGGANSPLHF.